Given below is one TCR beta chain in context. This record belongs to a study of blood T cell repertoires in COVID-19. Across the study: The analysed material was cDNA or gDNA that came from T cells, B-cell-depleted T cells, or PBMCs.

Assay used: immunoSEQ multiplex PCR; TCRdb lists only in-frame clones, some missing. Counted here are about 110,000 clones, about 85% occurring once; the ten biggest clones make up about 2%. Trimming removed 7 bases from V and 10 bases from J; junction bases left unmatched: 11. CDR3 length equals 15 residues. Germline CDR1 reads SNHLY; CDR2 reads FYNNEI. Sequencing was carried out using peripheral blood. This receptor was taken from a human donor in a cohort sampled during active COVID-19. The V and J genes are TRBV2 and TRBJ1-6; TRBD1 matches 9 bases. The DNA of the CDR3 is TGTGCCAGCAACGTAAGGACAGGGGACGGCTCACCCCTCCACTTT. Translated: CASNVRTGDGSPLHF.